This T cell receptor (beta chain) is drawn from a study of OX40 agonist ivuxolimab in advanced cancers. The germline CDR1 and CDR2 sequences are MNHNS and SASEGT. CDR3 length: 13 residues. Between the trimmed V and J ends, which lost 8 bases and 3 bases, there was a span of 11 bases. Here immunoSEQ multiplex PCR was the method, and the copy in TCRdb shows in-frame clones only, minus some. The top ten hold about 6.9% of the sample, which has about 70,000 clones, about 82% seen once. This receptor was obtained from an adult with an advanced solid tumor such as melanoma, head and neck, liver or kidney cancer. The chain is built from TRBV6-1 and TRBJ2-1; a weak D match, TRBD1 (6 bases). Sequencing was performed on CD4+ or CD8+ T cells sorted from blood, taken in a trial of the OX40 agonist ivuxolimab. CDR3 sequence reads: CASWGRGYNEQFF. CDR3 DNA sequence: TGTGCCAGCTGGGGCAGGGGCTACAATGAGCAGTTCTTC.